This is a list of T cell receptor beta chains from one sample in a study of shared clonotypes between healthy human individuals. This table comes from immunoSEQ multiplex PCR, and its TCRdb copy is limited to in-frame clones, with some not included. The sample lists about 1 million clones, more than 60% seen once, with approximately 1.5% in the top ten. What was sequenced was memory CD4+ T cells sorted from blood. These receptors were taken from a man younger than 35 in good health. CDR3s include the opening cysteine and the closing phenylalanine or tryptophan. D genes are given only for firm matches. The size field is filled for only some rows; it gives once, few, many or a size class.

D,size,J,V,CDR3,DNA
-,-,TRBJ1-6,TRBV2,CASSEKGGSSPLHF,TGTGCCAGCAGTGAAAAGGGGGGGAGTTCACCCCTCCACTTT
TRBD2,-,TRBJ2-7,TRBV4-2,CASSLQTSGGYSSYEQYF,TGTGCCAGCAGCCTTCAGACTAGCGGGGGGTATTCTTCCTACGAGCAGTACTTC
TRBD1,-,TRBJ2-5,TRBV2,CASRERQGEEQYF,TGTGCCAGCAGGGAACGACAGGGGGAAGAGCAGTACTTC
TRBD1,few,TRBJ1-4,TRBV9,CASSVSTGGKLFF,TGTGCCAGCAGCGTATCGACAGGGGGAAAACTGTTTTTT
-,once,TRBJ2-3,TRBV18,CASSPNSGLLEADTQYF,TGTGCCAGCTCACCTAATTCCGGGCTCCTGGAGGCAGATACGCAGTATTTT
TRBD2,-,TRBJ2-3,TRBV7-2,CASSRMGGNTDTQYF,TGTGCCAGCAGCCGCATGGGGGGGAACACAGATACGCAGTATTTT
-,few,TRBJ2-7,TRBV7-9,CASGNPGRYEQYF,TGTGCCAGCGGCAACCCAGGGAGGTACGAGCAGTACTTC
-,-,TRBJ1-1,TRBV29-1,CSVEERGRGHGATEAFF,TGCAGCGTTGAAGAAAGGGGCCGGGGGCATGGGGCGACTGAAGCTTTCTTT
-,-,TRBJ1-6,TRBV10-1,CASSEGASNSPLHF,TGCGCCAGCAGTGAGGGGGCCTCTAATTCACCCCTCCACTTT
-,-,TRBJ1-5,TRBV10-3,CAISGEINQPQHF,TGTGCCATCAGTGGGGAGATCAATCAGCCCCAGCATTTT
-,-,TRBJ1-1,TRBV13,CASSPRSMNTEAFF,TGTGCCAGCAGCCCCCGGAGCATGAACACTGAAGCTTTCTTT
-,-,TRBJ2-7,TRBV19,CASSETKSYEQYF,TGTGCCAGTAGTGAGACTAAATCCTACGAGCAGTACTTC
-,few,TRBJ2-5,TRBV20-1,CSASLETQYF,TGCAGTGCTAGTCTGGAGACCCAGTACTTC
TRBD2,-,TRBJ2-3,TRBV7-2,CASSSRNELAGGRRDTQYF,TGTGCCAGCAGCTCCCGCAATGAGTTAGCGGGAGGCCGCAGGGATACGCAGTATTTT
-,-,TRBJ1-2,TRBV4-1,CASSPKEPGQGYGYTF,TGCGCCAGCAGCCCTAAAGAGCCGGGGCAGGGCTATGGCTACACCTTC
-,-,TRBJ2-5,TRBV5-1,CASSLGESYQETQYF,TGCGCCAGCAGCTTGGGGGAGTCGTACCAAGAGACCCAGTACTTC
-,few,TRBJ2-1,TRBV4-3,CASSQERNAFRSYEQFF,TGCGCCAGCAGCCAAGAAAGGAATGCTTTCAGGAGCTATGAGCAGTTCTTC
-,few,TRBJ2-1,TRBV5-4,CASSLNRAAVEQFF,TGTGCCAGCAGCTTAAACAGGGCAGCTGTCGAGCAGTTCTTC
-,-,TRBJ1-5,TRBV6-6,CASSYGGASNQPQHF,TGTGCCAGCAGTTATGGGGGGGCGAGCAATCAGCCCCAGCATTTT
-,once,TRBJ2-4,TRBV7-2,CASSLVGGISKNIQYF,TGTGCCAGCAGCTTAGTCGGGGGCATATCCAAAAACATTCAGTACTTC
TRBD1,-,TRBJ1-3,TRBV5-1,CASSLFGTGAVSGNTIYF,TGCGCCAGCAGCTTGTTCGGGACAGGGGCCGTCTCTGGAAACACCATATATTTT
TRBD1,few,TRBJ2-7,TRBV5-1,CASSKLGTGVYEQYF,TGCGCCAGCAGCAAACTCGGGACAGGGGTGTACGAGCAGTACTTC
TRBD2,-,TRBJ2-7,TRBV7-2,CASSPPVAAGAKYEQYF,TGTGCCAGCAGCCCCCCCGTTGCAGCGGGGGCTAAATACGAGCAGTACTTC
-,-,TRBJ1-2,TRBV25-1,CASSEYRGYGYTF,TGTGCCAGCAGTGAATATAGGGGGTATGGCTACACCTTC
-,-,TRBJ2-6,TRBV27,CASRSSGANVLTF,TGTGCCAGCAGGAGCTCTGGGGCCAACGTCCTGACTTTC
-,-,TRBJ2-3,TRBV7-9,CASSLRSGRSLATDTQYF,TGTGCCAGCAGCTTAAGGAGCGGGCGATCCCTAGCAACAGATACGCAGTATTTT
-,-,TRBJ1-1,TRBV6-1,CASMRGWNTEAFF,TGTGCCAGCATGCGGGGGTGGAACACTGAAGCTTTCTTT
-,-,TRBJ1-6,TRBV9,CASSVGPNSPLHF,TGTGCCAGCAGCGTTGGCCCCAACTCACCCCTCCACTTT
-,-,TRBJ1-5,TRBV4-2,CASSQGGVGQPQHF,TGTGCCAGCAGCCAAGGTGGGGTAGGACAGCCCCAGCATTTT
-,-,TRBJ1-1,TRBV5-1,CASSLEGSSNTEAFF,TGCGCCAGCAGCTTGGAAGGCAGTTCGAACACTGAAGCTTTCTTT
TRBD1,-,TRBJ2-1,TRBV2,CAGSYDRGLVF,TGTGCCGGCAGCTACGACAGGGGGCTGGTCTTC
-,once,TRBJ2-1,TRBV10-3,CAMRADAEQFF,TGTGCCATGAGGGCGGACGCTGAGCAGTTCTTC
-,-,TRBJ2-3,TRBV7-2,CASSSQRDTQYF,TGTGCCAGCAGCTCCCAGCGGGATACGCAGTATTTT
-,-,TRBJ1-4,TRBV5-1,CASSSGTTNEKLFF,TGCGCCAGCAGCTCCGGGACAACTAATGAAAAACTGTTTTTT
TRBD1,-,TRBJ2-1,TRBV9,CASSQTQQGVVGNEQFF,TGTGCCAGCAGCCAAACCCAACAGGGGGTGGTAGGCAATGAGCAGTTCTTC
TRBD1,-,TRBJ1-6,TRBV6-1,CASTTGTGNSPLHF,TGTGCCAGCACCACCGGGACAGGGAATTCACCCCTCCACTTT
-,-,TRBJ1-3,TRBV14,CASRRVSGNTIYF,TGTGCCAGCAGACGGGTCTCTGGAAACACCATATATTTT
-,-,TRBJ2-5,TRBV21-1,CASSAHRRLGGETQYF,TGTGCCAGCAGCGCCCACAGGAGACTTGGGGGTGAGACCCAGTACTTC
-,-,TRBJ1-2,TRBV2,CASTGRVNGYTF,TGTGCCAGCACGGGCAGGGTAAATGGCTACACCTTC
-,-,TRBJ1-1,TRBV13,CASSSDSLGNTEAFF,TGTGCCAGCAGCTCCGACAGCCTAGGGAACACTGAAGCTTTCTTT
TRBD1,once,TRBJ2-5,TRBV7-8,CASSLALDRAWYF,TGTGCCAGCAGCTTAGCCTTAGACAGGGCTTGGTACTTC
-,-,TRBJ2-1,TRBV28,CASSSRGDEQFF,TGTGCCAGCAGTTCCAGGGGGGATGAGCAGTTCTTC
TRBD2,once,TRBJ2-7,TRBV7-8,CASRTGGGSYEQYF,TGTGCCAGCAGGACGGGAGGGGGGTCCTACGAGCAGTACTTC
TRBD1,-,TRBJ2-3,TRBV6-5,CASSSPKGATDTQYF,TGTGCCAGCAGCTCCCCCAAGGGGGCCACAGATACGCAGTATTTT
-,few,TRBJ2-1,TRBV7-2,CATQLGAAEQFF,TGTGCCACTCAACTTGGAGCCGCTGAGCAGTTCTTC
-,few,TRBJ2-5,TRBV7-2,CASSPYTGQETQYF,TGTGCCAGCAGCCCATATACGGGACAAGAGACCCAGTACTTC
TRBD1,-,TRBJ1-3,TRBV7-6,CASSLSGTGQRGSGNTIYF,TGTGCCAGCAGCTTAAGTGGGACAGGCCAAAGGGGATCGGGAAACACCATATATTTT
TRBD1,few,TRBJ1-5,TRBV29-1,CSVTGTGINQPQHF,TGCAGCGTAACCGGGACAGGGATTAATCAGCCCCAGCATTTT
TRBD1,-,TRBJ2-7,TRBV11-2,CASSSPLGTGWEEQYF,TGTGCCAGCAGCTCGCCCCTGGGGACAGGTTGGGAGGAGCAGTACTTC
TRBD1,few,TRBJ2-7,TRBV9,CASSVGQGAAYEQYF,TGTGCCAGCAGCGTTGGACAGGGGGCCGCCTACGAGCAGTACTTC
-,-,TRBJ2-7,TRBV11-1,CASSLGGLNEQYF,TGTGCCAGCAGCTTAGGAGGCCTAAACGAGCAGTACTTC
-,-,TRBJ1-3,TRBV2,CASKVADFSGNTIYF,TGTGCCAGCAAGGTGGCGGACTTCTCTGGAAACACCATATATTTT
TRBD1,-,TRBJ2-2,TRBV7-2,CASSLGGQVTGELFF,TGTGCCAGCAGCTTAGGGGGACAGGTCACCGGGGAGCTGTTTTTT
TRBD1,-,TRBJ1-2,TRBV7-2,CASSSTRTGGSYGYTF,TGTGCCAGCAGCTCGACGAGAACAGGGGGCAGCTATGGCTACACCTTC
TRBD2,-,TRBJ2-1,TRBV10-1,CASRSLGGPWFF,TGCGCCAGCAGGTCACTGGGAGGGCCATGGTTCTTC
-,-,TRBJ1-4,TRBV6-6,CASSYQGGEKLFF,TGTGCCAGCAGTTACCAGGGCGGGGAAAAACTGTTTTTT
TRBD1,-,TRBJ2-4,TRBV19,CASSTSGTDGDIQYF,TGTGCCAGTAGTACCTCAGGGACAGACGGGGACATTCAGTACTTC
-,once,TRBJ1-1,TRBV20-1,CSAALGSEAFF,TGCAGTGCAGCCCTAGGGAGTGAAGCTTTCTTT
TRBD2,-,TRBJ2-7,TRBV2,CASSEAPSGGPYEQYF,TGTGCCAGCAGTGAAGCTCCTAGCGGGGGGCCATACGAGCAGTACTTC
-,-,TRBJ2-2,TRBV19,CASSNDKMLTGELFF,TGTGCCAGTAGTAATGACAAAATGTTAACCGGGGAGCTGTTTTTT